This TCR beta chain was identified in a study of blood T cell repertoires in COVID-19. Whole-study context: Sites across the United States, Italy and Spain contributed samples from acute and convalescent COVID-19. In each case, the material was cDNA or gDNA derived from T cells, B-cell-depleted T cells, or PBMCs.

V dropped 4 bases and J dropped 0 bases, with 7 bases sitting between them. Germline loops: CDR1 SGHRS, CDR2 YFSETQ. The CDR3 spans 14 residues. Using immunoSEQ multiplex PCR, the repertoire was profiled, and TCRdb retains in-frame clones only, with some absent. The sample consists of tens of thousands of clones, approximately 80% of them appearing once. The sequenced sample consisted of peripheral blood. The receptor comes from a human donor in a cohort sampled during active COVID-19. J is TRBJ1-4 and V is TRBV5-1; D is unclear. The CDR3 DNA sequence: TGCGCCAGCAGCGAACGGGCAACTAATGAAAAACTGTTTTTT. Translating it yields CASSERATNEKLFF.